The 22 T cell receptor beta chains in this list originate from one sample, sequenced in a study of blood T cell repertoires in COVID-19. Profiling relied on immunoSEQ multiplex PCR, and the TCRdb table lists in-frame clones only, not all of them. The data show fewer than 300,000 clones, over 75% seen once. Sequencing input: peripheral blood. These receptors were obtained from a human donor in a cohort sampled during active COVID-19.

This rearrangement joins TRBV29-1 to TRBJ1-1; 8 bases line up with TRBD1. In germline, CDR1 is SQVTM, CDR2 ANQGSEA. The V gene end was trimmed by 4 bases and the J gene end by 0 bases; junction bases not matched to a gene: 7. This CDR3 spans 15 amino acids. The CDR3 loop reads CSVGQGAPMNTEAFF. The CDR3 DNA sequence: TGCAGCGTTGGGCAGGGGGCCCCTATGAACACTGAAGCTTTCTTT.

The rearrangement links TRBV4-3 to TRBJ1-1, with TRBD1 matching over 7 bases. After removal of 0 bases from V and 1 base from J, the junction contained 2 bases not matched to a gene. In germline, CDR1 is LGHNA, CDR2 YSLEER. This CDR3 is built from 15 residues. The CDR3 loop reads CASSQDRGSNTEAFF. The CDR3 DNA reads TGCGCCAGCAGCCAAGACAGGGGGTCGAACACTGAAGCTTTCTTT.

This clone was seen a few times. This chain joins TRBV28 and TRBJ2-5, with TRBD2 matching over 7 bases. Germline CDR1 is MDHEN and CDR2 is SYDVKM. The CDR3 is 14 residues long. J was trimmed by 9 bases and V by 5 bases; bases with no gene match: 12. DNA of the CDR3: TGTGCCAGCAGTGCAAGGACTACCCGGGGGGCCCAGTACTTC. The encoded protein is CASSARTTRGAQYF.

This chain links TRBV11-2 with TRBJ1-3; tentatively, D is TRBD1 (6 bases). V lost 1 base and J lost 4, with 8 bases in between. CDR3 length: 14 amino acids. CDR1 SGHAT and CDR2 FQNNGV come from the germline V gene. The CDR3 DNA sequence: TGTGCCAGCAGCTTAGTCGGGACAGGAAACACCATATATTTT. It codes for CASSLVGTGNTIYF.

The J gene is TRBJ2-5, the V gene TRBV21-1; TRBD2, the table's D call, was not compared with the DNA. TRBV21-1 is a pseudogene segment. The CDR3 has 19 amino acids. This chain's CDR3 is CASSKDGLAGAAYQETQYF. The CDR3 DNA follows: TGTGCCAGCAGCAAAGATGGACTAGCGGGAGCTGCGTACCAAGAGACCCAGTACTTC.

The DNA for the CDR3 is TGTGCCAGTAGCCCTAGGGGTGAAGGTGAAAAACTGTTTTTT. It translates to CASSPRGEGEKLFF. The J gene is TRBJ1-4, the V gene TRBV19; D is perhaps TRBD1 (5 bases). Trimming stripped 6 bases from V and 7 bases from J, with 15 bases between. Germline V gives CDR1 LNHDA, CDR2 SQIVND (reference sequence). This CDR3 contains 14 residues. Drawing the rest from reference TRBV19 and TRBJ1-4, the complete variable domain is DGGITQSPKYLFRKEGQNVTLSCEQNLNHDAMYWYRQDPGQGLRLIYYSQIVNDFQKGDIAEGYSVSREKKESFPLTVTSAQKNPTAFYLCASSPRGEGEKLFFGSGTQLSVL.

The chain carries TRBV29-1 and TRBJ2-5; TRBD2 is a possible D gene (7 bases). Trimming took 6 bases from V and 4 from J, leaving 12 bases between them. This CDR3 has 12 amino acids. Per the germline V gene, CDR1 is SQVTM and CDR2 is ANQGSEA. CDR3 nucleotides: TGCAGCGTGGGGGGGCCCGGAGAGACCCAGTACTTC. As protein: CSVGGPGETQYF.

The chain couples TRBV19 to TRBJ2-3; D is ambiguous. The V gene lost 2 bases and the J gene lost 6 bases, with 12 bases spanning the gap. Germline CDR1 and CDR2: LNHDA and SQIVND (reference sequence). The CDR3 is made up of 14 amino acids. The CDR3 region has the DNA TGTGCCAGTAGTATAACCAGAGGTCACGATACGCAGTATTTT. Protein product: CASSITRGHDTQYF.

This chain uses TRBV20-1 with TRBJ2-7, with 10 bases lining up with TRBD2. The V and J ends lost 3 bases and 6 bases, in that order; junction bases with no gene match: 5. Germline CDR1 and CDR2: DFQATT and SNEGSKA (reference sequence). This CDR3 is 13 amino acids long. Here the CDR3 DNA reads TGCAGTGCTAGTCTAGCGGGAGTGAGCGAGCAGTACTTC. Translating it yields CSASLAGVSEQYF.

This clone is a singleton in its sample. The chain has TRBV5-6 and TRBJ2-2; TRBD1 matches at 7 bases. The germline CDR1 and CDR2 sequences are SGHDT and YYEEEE. The CDR3 runs 16 residues. The ends lost 3 bases at V and 6 bases at J; junction bases unmatched: 11. The CDR3 DNA follows: TGTGCCAGCAGCTGGGACAGAAGGGGGTTGGCCGGGGAGCTGTTTTTT. Protein product: CASSWDRRGLAGELFF. Drawing the rest from reference TRBV5-6 and TRBJ2-2, the complete variable domain is DAGVTQSPTHLIKTRGQQVTLRCSPKSGHDTVSWYQQALGQGPQFIFQYYEEEERQRGNFPDRFSGHQFPNYSSELNVNALLLGDSALYLCASSWDRRGLAGELFFGEGSRLTVL.

The CDR3 protein is CASSVSSGNTDTQYF. DNA for the CDR3: TGTGCCAGTAGTGTGAGTAGCGGGAACACAGATACGCAGTATTTT. The rearrangement links TRBV19 to TRBJ2-3; TRBD2 aligns across 8 bases. CDR3 length: 15 residues. V lost 5 bases and J lost 2; bases outside the gene matches: 6. CDR1 is LNHDA and CDR2 is SQIVND in the germline V gene (reference sequence).

The V call is TRBV29-1, the J call TRBJ2-1, with 8 bases fitting TRBD2. Germline lookup yields CDR1 SQVTM and CDR2 ANQGSEA. J gave up 6 bases and V 7 bases, and 8 bases lay outside the gene matches. The CDR3 has 13 amino acids. CDR3: CSGLLAASNEQFF. DNA for the CDR3: TGCAGCGGCCTACTAGCGGCCAGCAATGAGCAGTTCTTC.

The CDR3 bases are TGCGCCAGCAGCACGGGGACAGGGGGCCAGGAGACCCAGTACTTC. Protein sequence: CASSTGTGGQETQYF. The chain couples TRBV5-1 to TRBJ2-5; 12 bases fit TRBD1. Germline V gives CDR1 SGHRS, CDR2 YFSETQ. Trimming at V came to 4 bases and at J to 5 bases, leaving 6 bases not matched to a gene. This CDR3 region has 15 residues.

CDR3 loop: CSVGHRASTDTQYF. The CDR3 nucleotides read TGCAGCGTTGGGCACAGGGCTAGCACAGATACGCAGTATTTT. This chain uses TRBV29-1 with TRBJ2-3, with D perhaps TRBD1 (6 bases). Germline values: CDR1 SQVTM, CDR2 ANQGSEA. The CDR3 sequence is 14 residues long. Trimming removed 4 bases from V and 0 bases from J, with 11 bases in between.

V usage is TRBV2 and J usage is TRBJ2-5; 9 bases line up with TRBD2. Germline V CDR1 and CDR2: SNHLY, FYNNEI. The CDR3 consists of 16 residues. V gave up 4 bases and J gave up 4 bases; unmatched junction bases: 10. The CDR3 here is CASSGGSGSRLETQYF. CDR3 nucleotides: TGTGCCAGCAGTGGTGGTAGCGGGAGTAGGTTAGAGACCCAGTACTTC.

The chain employs TRBV18 and TRBJ2-1, with D possibly matching TRBD2 (5 bases). The germline V gene has CDR1 KGHSH and CDR2 LQKENI. The CDR3 runs 14 residues. V gave up 3 bases and J gave up 3 bases, with 9 bases separating them. The DNA for the CDR3 is TGTGCCAGCTCACCCTCCGGGATCTACAATGAGCAGTTCTTC. Amino acid sequence: CASSPSGIYNEQFF.

This chain joins TRBV11-3 and TRBJ1-3; tentative D call: TRBD1 (6 bases). Trimming took off 1 base at V and 2 bases at J, with 15 bases between the two ends. The CDR3 contains 17 residues. Germline CDR1 SGHNT, CDR2 YENEEA. The CDR3 reads CASSLGQTGPTGNTIYF. The CDR3 nucleotides are TGTGCCAGCAGCTTAGGGCAGACAGGCCCTACTGGAAACACCATATATTTT.

V gene TRBV5-4 combines with J gene TRBJ2-2; 8 nucleotides align to TRBD2. From germline, CDR1 is SGHNT and CDR2 YYREEE (reference sequence). Losses at the gene ends were 4 bases for V and 6 bases for J; bases not matched to a gene: 8. The CDR3 runs 15 residues. CDR3 sequence (DNA): TGTGCCAGCAGCATGCCGGGACTAGGGTCCGGGGAGCTGTTTTTT. It codes for CASSMPGLGSGELFF.

The rearrangement links TRBV11-2 to TRBJ1-3; D might be TRBD1 (5 bases). This CDR3 has 14 residues. V dropped 4 bases and J dropped 3 bases, with 10 bases sitting between them. From germline, CDR1 is SGHAT and CDR2 FQNNGV. The CDR3 is CASSSTTGGNTIYF. The CDR3 DNA follows: TGTGCCAGCAGCTCGACCACAGGTGGAAACACCATATATTTT. The complete variable domain, with remaining parts taken from reference TRBV11-2 and TRBJ1-3, reads EAGVAQSPRYKIIEKRQSVAFWCNPISGHATLYWYQQILGQGPKLLIQFQNNGVVDDSQLPKDRFSAERLKGVDSTLKIQPAKLEDSAVYLCASSSTTGGNTIYFGEGSWLTVV.

The chain employs TRBV6-5 and TRBJ1-2; 10 positions agree with TRBD1. Germline assignment: CDR1 MNHEY and CDR2 SVGAGI. Trimming cost V 6 bases and J 1 base; bases outside gene matches: 5. The CDR3 contains 15 residues. The CDR3 coding sequence is TGTGCCAGCAGGCAGACAGGGGGCTATAACTATGGCTACACCTTC. Residues: CASRQTGGYNYGYTF.

The rearrangement links TRBV10-3 to TRBJ2-1; no clear D. Germline V gene lookup returns CDR1 ENHRY and CDR2 SYGVKD. Trimming removed 1 base at V and 2 bases at J, with 15 bases between. This CDR3 region has 17 residues. The CDR3 loop is CAISEFSLEDPYNEQFF. DNA for the CDR3: TGTGCCATCAGTGAGTTTTCCTTAGAAGATCCCTACAATGAGCAGTTCTTC.

The chain has TRBV24-1 and TRBJ2-1; TRBD1 matches at 9 bases. CDR1 is KGHDR, CDR2 SFDVKD, per germline. This CDR3 spans 13 amino acids. The trim removed 0 bases at V and 13 bases at J, leaving 3 bases unmatched. The CDR3: CATSDLRTGVQFF. The CDR3 coding sequence is TGTGCCACCAGTGATTTGAGGACAGGGGTTCAGTTCTTC.